These 18 T cell receptor beta chains originate from one sample sequenced in a study of T cell repertoires in cytomegalovirus infection. TCRdb used MiXCR to reprocess the reads, holding one entry per CDR3 protein. The table has around 900,000 distinct CDR3 sequences, roughly 30% seen once; the top ten hold more than 13%. The antigens of these receptors remain unknown. The sample in question was cultured CD8+ T cells from PBMCs, obtained from culture after CMV antigen stimulation. These receptor sequences come from a human donor in good health (CMV status not recorded). Some clones in this sample may be carry-over from other donors' samples.

This clonotype appeared once. This sequence joins TRBV7-4 and TRBJ2-7, with D possibly TRBD1 on 5 matching bases. V lost 3 bases to trimming and J lost 0 bases, with 12 bases between them. The CDR3 spans 15 residues. Germline loops: CDR1 SGHVT, CDR2 SQSDAQ. The CDR3 bases are TGTGCCAGCAGCTTCGAGTACAGGAGCTCCTACGAGCAGTACGTC. Protein: CASSFEYRSSYEQYV.

The CDR3 here is CASSVPTSGGQEDTQYF. The CDR3 bases are TGTGCCAGCAGCGTCCCGACCTCGGGGGGCCAGGAAGATACGCAGTATTTT. V and J are TRBV9 and TRBJ2-3; D perhaps matches TRBD2 (7 bases). Germline V gives CDR1 SGDLS, CDR2 YYNGEE. This CDR3 has 17 residues. V was clipped by 2 bases and J by 5 bases, with 21 bases between them.

This clonotype was observed a few times. J is TRBJ1-5 and V is TRBV10-2; TRBD1 agrees at 7 bases. This CDR3 is built from 15 residues. From germline, CDR1 is WSHSY and CDR2 SAAADI. Trimming took 4 bases from V and 4 from J; bases not matched to a gene: 7. In nucleotides, the CDR3 is TGCGCCAGCAGTGGCTTGGGACAGATTAATCAGCCCCAGCATTTT. Protein: CASSGLGQINQPQHF.

J is TRBJ1-6 and V is TRBV25-1, with 8 bases lining up with TRBD1. In germline, CDR1 is MGHDK, CDR2 SYGVNS. With V trimmed by 2 bases and J by 7 bases, 7 bases remained unmatched. This CDR3 comprises 16 residues. Here the CDR3 DNA reads TGTGCCAGCAGTGAACGAGGACAGGGCAAAAATTCACCCCTCCACTTT. This codes for CASSERGQGKNSPLHF. The full variable domain, its missing parts supplied by reference TRBV25-1 and TRBJ1-6, is EADIYQTPRYLVIGTGKKITLECSQTMGHDKMYWYQQDPGMELHLIHYSYGVNSTEKGDLSSESTVSRIRTEHFPLTLESARPSHTSQYLCASSERGQGKNSPLHFGNGTRLTVT.

This sequence joins TRBV7-8 and TRBJ2-7; 8 bases match TRBD1. The CDR3 covers 14 residues. V lost 5 bases to trimming and J lost 0 bases; unmatched junction nucleotides: 3. Germline values: CDR1 SGHVS, CDR2 FQNEAQ. CDR3 sequence reads: CASSVQGGSYEQYV. The CDR3 region has the DNA TGTGCCAGCAGCGTACAGGGGGGCTCCTACGAGCAGTACGTC.

This clonotype was recorded a few times. The V gene is TRBV27, the J gene TRBJ1-6; D ambiguous. V was trimmed by 5 bases and J by 6 bases, leaving 11 bases between them. Germline V lookup: CDR1 MNHEY, CDR2 SMNVEV (reference sequence). CDR3 length: 14 amino acids. The CDR3 reads CASSDIDPNSPLHF. The CDR3 DNA reads as TGTGCCAGCAGTGACATTGACCCTAATTCACCCCTCCACTTT.

The chain employs TRBV10-2 and TRBJ2-3; D is possibly TRBD2 (7 bases). The CDR3 covers 14 residues. Germline V gene sequence: CDR1 WSHSY, CDR2 SAAADI. The V end was cut by 8 bases, the J end by 8 bases, with 20 bases between. The CDR3 DNA reads as TGCGCCAGCGAGGAACTAGCGCCCAGGGGTACGCAGTATTTT. Protein product: CASEELAPRGTQYF.

The chain carries TRBV6-5 and TRBJ1-6; TRBD1 is a possible D gene (6 bases). V lost 0 bases and J 10 bases, leaving 13 bases between the germline ends. Germline CDR1 is MNHEY and CDR2 is SVGAGI. The length of the CDR3 is 15 residues. CDR3 amino acids: CASSYSKSGASPLHF. The DNA of the CDR3 is TGTGCCAGCAGTTACTCGAAGTCAGGGGCCTCACCCCTCCACTTT.

The genes are TRBV27 and TRBJ2-7; TRBD1 aligns across 10 bases. CDR1 MNHEY and CDR2 SMNVEV come from the germline V gene (reference sequence). J lost 0 bases, V lost 6 bases, and 5 bases had no gene match. The CDR3 totals 15 residues. CDR3 in DNA: TGTGCCAGCAGGGAGGGACAGGGGTTCTCCTACGAGCAGTACTTC. The encoded protein is CASREGQGFSYEQYF.

The genes are TRBV12-3 or TRBV12-4 and TRBJ2-5; D unclear. V gave up 6 bases and J gave up 5 bases, with 13 bases separating them. The CDR3 is 13 amino acids. CDR3 DNA: TGTGCCAGCAGCGCCCCCCTGGAGGAGACCCAGTACTTC. Protein product: CASSAPLEETQYF.

This clonotype was seen a few times. V and J are TRBV2 and TRBJ2-1, with D possibly matching TRBD2 (5 bases). Looked up from germline, CDR1 is SNHLY and CDR2 is FYNNEI. The V and J ends lost 10 bases and 1 base respectively, with 17 bases between them. There are 15 residues in the CDR3. CDR3 DNA: TGTGCCAACCCTAGCCCAGCTAAGTCCTACAATGAGCAGTTCTTC. As protein: CANPSPAKSYNEQFF.

This sequence joins TRBV6-8 and TRBJ2-2, with 8 bases matching TRBD1. J was trimmed by 5 bases and V by 4 bases; bases with no gene match: 6. Per germline, CDR1 MNHGY and CDR2 SAAAGT. This CDR3 comprises 15 residues. The CDR3 region is CASSWWQGATGELFF. The CDR3 DNA sequence: TGTGCCAGCAGTTGGTGGCAGGGGGCGACCGGGGAGCTGTTTTTT.

This chain uses TRBV6-2 or TRBV6-3 with TRBJ2-7; 9 bases are a match to TRBD1. CDR1 and CDR2 from the germline V gene are MNHEY and SVGEGT. V lost 6 bases, J lost 5 bases, and 11 bases stayed unmatched. This CDR3 spans 15 amino acids. The CDR3 here is CASRTIWDRDNEQYV. DNA for the CDR3: TGTGCCAGCAGGACTATCTGGGACAGGGACAACGAGCAGTACGTC.

The V call is TRBV9, the J call TRBJ2-3; the D gene is possibly TRBD1 (5 bases). Looked up from germline, CDR1 is SGDLS and CDR2 is YYNGEE. Trimming left V 0 bases short and J 3 bases short, with 17 bases between. The CDR3 has 17 residues. The CDR3 spells CASSVGQGIDLTDTQYF. Written as DNA, the CDR3 is TGTGCCAGCAGCGTAGGGCAGGGCATAGATTTGACAGATACGCAGTATTTT.

This clonotype has just a few counts. This sequence joins TRBV7-9 and TRBJ2-7; no reliable D call. The V and J ends lost 0 bases and 2 bases respectively, with 8 bases between them. The CDR3 length is 14 residues. In germline, CDR1 is SEHNR, CDR2 FQNEAQ (reference sequence). CDR3 nucleotides: TGTGCCAGCAGCTTAGCCCAGTTCCCCTACGAGCAGTACTTC. Its protein is CASSLAQFPYEQYF.

The V and J genes are TRBV3-1 and TRBJ2-7; weak D call: TRBD2 (5 bases). Trimming cost V 0 bases and J 2 bases, with 11 bases left between them. The CDR3 extends over 15 amino acids. Germline CDR1 reads LGHDT; CDR2 reads YNNKEL (reference sequence). CDR3 sequence: CASSQEATGTYEQYF. The CDR3 coding sequence is TGTGCCAGCAGCCAAGAGGCGACCGGGACCTACGAGCAGTACTTC.

The CDR3 sequence: CASSLQTEKLFF. The CDR3 nucleotides are TGTGCCAGCAGCTTACAGACTGAAAAACTGTTTTTT. J is TRBJ1-4 and V is TRBV7-9; no definite D call. The CDR3 is 12 amino acids. Germline values: CDR1 SEHNR, CDR2 FQNEAQ (reference sequence). The V end lost 2 bases, the J end lost 7 bases, and 5 bases lay between the germline ends.

The sample holds a few counts of this clonotype. The gene calls are TRBV20-1 and TRBJ1-1; tentative D call: TRBD1 (6 bases). CDR3 length equals 12 residues. CDR1 is DFQATT and CDR2 is SNEGSKA in the germline V gene (reference sequence). Trimming left V 5 bases short and J 7 bases short, with 14 bases between. The CDR3 loop is CSAEQGFGEAFF. The DNA for the CDR3 is TGCAGTGCTGAACAGGGTTTTGGTGAAGCTTTCTTT.